The clone carrying this T cell receptor (beta chain) was seen a single time. The antigen is not known. Germline V CDR1 and CDR2: MNHNS, SASEGT. The V gene lost 7 bases and the J gene lost 2 bases, with 9 bases spanning the gap. The CDR3 has 13 amino acids. Every donor was a healthy person donating bone marrow. Primers included in the PCR were 60 Vbeta and 13 Jbeta primers. Using immunoSEQ multiplex PCR, the repertoire was profiled, and TCRdb retains in-frame clones only, with some absent. The sample comprises 140,000 or so clones, approximately 76% of which are singletons, and 1.5% to 2% rests with the top ten. These data originate in a study of cytomegalovirus exposure and HLA in healthy donors. Whole-study context: One earlier analysis, a look at approximately 180 million T cells, found 117 million unique TCR beta sequences. The Caucasian-associated ancestry cluster held 80% to 90% of more than 350 genotyped donors.

Findings and limits, study-wide: Researchers reported in a later analysis that a missense DCLRE1C variant was tied to TCR beta V- and J-gene trimming.

The TCR sequence derives from a man aged 35 to 55 in good health and CMV-seronegative. The sequencing sample was made of PBMCs. The chain joins TRBV6-1 to TRBJ2-1; D might be TRBD1 (6 bases). CDR3 sequence: CASNRDTYNEQFF. Written as DNA, the CDR3 is TGTGCCAGCAACCGGGACACCTACAATGAGCAGTTCTTC.